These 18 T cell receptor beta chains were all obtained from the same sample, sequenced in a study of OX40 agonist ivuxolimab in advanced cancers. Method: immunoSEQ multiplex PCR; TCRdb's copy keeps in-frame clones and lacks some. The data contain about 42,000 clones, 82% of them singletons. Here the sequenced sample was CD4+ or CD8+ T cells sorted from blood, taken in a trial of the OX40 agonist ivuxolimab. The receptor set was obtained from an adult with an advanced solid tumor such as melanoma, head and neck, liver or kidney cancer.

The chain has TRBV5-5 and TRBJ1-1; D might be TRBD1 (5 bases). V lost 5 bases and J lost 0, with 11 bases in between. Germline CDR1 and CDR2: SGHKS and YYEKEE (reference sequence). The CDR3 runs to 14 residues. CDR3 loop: CASSLGTMNTEAFF. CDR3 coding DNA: TGTGCCAGCAGTCTAGGGACCATGAACACTGAAGCTTTCTTT. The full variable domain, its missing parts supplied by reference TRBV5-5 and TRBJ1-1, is DAGVTQSPTHLIKTRGQQVTLRCSPISGHKSVSWYQQVLGQGPQFIFQYYEKEERGRGNFPDRFSARQFPNYSSELNVNALLLGDSALYLCASSLGTMNTEAFFGQGTRLTVV.

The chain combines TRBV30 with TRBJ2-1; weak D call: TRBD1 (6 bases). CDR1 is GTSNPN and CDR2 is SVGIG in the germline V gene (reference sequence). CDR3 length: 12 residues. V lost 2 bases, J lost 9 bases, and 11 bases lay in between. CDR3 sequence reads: CAWSSQGFEQFF. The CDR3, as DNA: TGTGCCTGGAGTTCACAGGGTTTTGAGCAGTTCTTC.

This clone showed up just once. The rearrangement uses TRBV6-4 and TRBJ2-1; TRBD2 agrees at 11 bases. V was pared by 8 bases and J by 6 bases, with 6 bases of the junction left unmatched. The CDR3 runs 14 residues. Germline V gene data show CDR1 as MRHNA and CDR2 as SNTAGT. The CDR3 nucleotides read TGTGCCAGCGCAACTAGCGGGAGTTCCAATGAGCAGTTCTTC. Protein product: CASATSGSSNEQFF.

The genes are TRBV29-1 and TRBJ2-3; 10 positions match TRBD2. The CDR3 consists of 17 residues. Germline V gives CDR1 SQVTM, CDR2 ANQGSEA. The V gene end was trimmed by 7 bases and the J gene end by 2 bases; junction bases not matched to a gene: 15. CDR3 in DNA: TGCAGCGCCAAGATGCCGCCTAGCGGGAGCTCCACAGATACGCAGTATTTT. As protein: CSAKMPPSGSSTDTQYF.

The CDR3 DNA reads as TGTGCCAGCAGCGTAGGGGGGATCGGGACTGAAGCTTTCTTT. This encodes CASSVGGIGTEAFF. This sequence joins TRBV9 and TRBJ1-1; TRBD1 might be the D (5 bases). Between the trimmed V and J ends, which lost 0 bases and 5 bases, there was a span of 11 bases. Germline V gene data show CDR1 as SGDLS and CDR2 as YYNGEE. The CDR3 is made up of 14 amino acids.

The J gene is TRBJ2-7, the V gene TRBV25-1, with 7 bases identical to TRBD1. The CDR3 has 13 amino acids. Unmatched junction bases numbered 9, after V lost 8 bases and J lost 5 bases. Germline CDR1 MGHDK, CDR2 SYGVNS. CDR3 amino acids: CASLQTGLNEQYF. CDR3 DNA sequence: TGTGCCAGCTTACAGACAGGGCTCAACGAGCAGTACTTC.

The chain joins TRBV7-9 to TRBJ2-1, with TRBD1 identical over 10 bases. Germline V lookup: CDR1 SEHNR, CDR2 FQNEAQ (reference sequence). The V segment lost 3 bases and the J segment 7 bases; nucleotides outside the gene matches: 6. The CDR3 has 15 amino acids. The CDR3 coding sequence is TGTGCCAGCAGCTTTTTGGACAGGGGGATAAATGAGCAGTTCTTC. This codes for CASSFLDRGINEQFF.

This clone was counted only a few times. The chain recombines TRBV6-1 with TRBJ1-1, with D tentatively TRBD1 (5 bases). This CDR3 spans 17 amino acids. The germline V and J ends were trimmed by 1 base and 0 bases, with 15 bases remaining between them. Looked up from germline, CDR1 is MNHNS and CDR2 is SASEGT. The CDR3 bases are TGTGCCAGCAGTGAAGGGGTCTTGGACATGCTGAACACTGAAGCTTTCTTT. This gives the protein CASSEGVLDMLNTEAFF.

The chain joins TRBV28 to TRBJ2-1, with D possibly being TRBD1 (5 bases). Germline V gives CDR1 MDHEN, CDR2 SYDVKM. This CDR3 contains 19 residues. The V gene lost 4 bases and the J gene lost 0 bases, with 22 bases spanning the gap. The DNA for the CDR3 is TGTGCCAGCAGTTCTTTAGTTTCGAAGGGGCAGAGCTCCTACAATGAGCAGTTCTTC. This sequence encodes CASSSLVSKGQSSYNEQFF.

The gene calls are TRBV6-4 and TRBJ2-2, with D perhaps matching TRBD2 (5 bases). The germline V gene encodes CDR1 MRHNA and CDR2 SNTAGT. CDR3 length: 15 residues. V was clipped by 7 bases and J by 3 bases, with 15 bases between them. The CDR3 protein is CASKPSSWDTGELFF. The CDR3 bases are TGTGCCAGCAAGCCGTCTAGCTGGGACACCGGGGAGCTGTTTTTT.

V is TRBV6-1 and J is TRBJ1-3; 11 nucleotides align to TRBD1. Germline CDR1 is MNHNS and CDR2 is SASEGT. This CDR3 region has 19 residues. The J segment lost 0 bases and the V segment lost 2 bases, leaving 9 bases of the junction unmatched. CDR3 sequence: CASSERGQGAIFSGNTIYF. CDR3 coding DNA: TGTGCCAGCAGTGAACGAGGACAGGGGGCCATTTTCTCTGGAAACACCATATATTTT.

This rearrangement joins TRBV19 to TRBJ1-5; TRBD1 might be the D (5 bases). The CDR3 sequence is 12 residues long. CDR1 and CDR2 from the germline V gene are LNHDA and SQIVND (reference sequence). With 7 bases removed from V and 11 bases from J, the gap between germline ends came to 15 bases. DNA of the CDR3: TGTGCCAGTACGCGCGGGGGAGGGTCCCAGCATTTT. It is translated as CASTRGGGSQHF.

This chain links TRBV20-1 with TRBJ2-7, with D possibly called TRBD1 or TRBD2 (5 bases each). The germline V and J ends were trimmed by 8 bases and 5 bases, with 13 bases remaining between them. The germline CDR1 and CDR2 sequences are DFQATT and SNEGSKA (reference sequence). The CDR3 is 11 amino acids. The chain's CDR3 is CSWDGRDEQYF. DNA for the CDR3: TGCAGTTGGGACGGCCGAGACGAGCAGTACTTC.

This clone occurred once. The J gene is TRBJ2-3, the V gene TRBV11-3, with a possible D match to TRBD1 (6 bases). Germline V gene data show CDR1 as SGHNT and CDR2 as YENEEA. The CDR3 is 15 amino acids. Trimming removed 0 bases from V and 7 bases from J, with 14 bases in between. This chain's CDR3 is CASSLEGQGLNTQYF. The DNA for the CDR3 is TGTGCCAGCAGCTTAGAAGGTCAGGGGCTGAATACGCAGTATTTT.

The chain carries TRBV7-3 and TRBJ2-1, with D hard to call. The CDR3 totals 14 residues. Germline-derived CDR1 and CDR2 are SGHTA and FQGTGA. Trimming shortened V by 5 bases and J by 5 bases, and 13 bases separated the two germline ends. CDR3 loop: CASSPADPHNEQFF. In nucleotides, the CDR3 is TGTGCCAGCAGCCCTGCGGACCCCCACAATGAGCAGTTCTTC.

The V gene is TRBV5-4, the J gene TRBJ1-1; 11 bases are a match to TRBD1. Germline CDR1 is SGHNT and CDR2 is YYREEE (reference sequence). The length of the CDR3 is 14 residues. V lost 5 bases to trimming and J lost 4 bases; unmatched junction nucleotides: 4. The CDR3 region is CASRADRGLTEAFF. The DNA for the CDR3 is TGTGCCAGCAGAGCGGACAGGGGGCTCACTGAAGCTTTCTTT.

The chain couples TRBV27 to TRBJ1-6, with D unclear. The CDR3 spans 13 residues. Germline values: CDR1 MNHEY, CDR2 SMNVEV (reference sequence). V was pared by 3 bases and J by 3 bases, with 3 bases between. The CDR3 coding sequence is TGTGCCAGCAGTTTTAACTATAATTCACCCCTCCACTTT. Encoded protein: CASSFNYNSPLHF.

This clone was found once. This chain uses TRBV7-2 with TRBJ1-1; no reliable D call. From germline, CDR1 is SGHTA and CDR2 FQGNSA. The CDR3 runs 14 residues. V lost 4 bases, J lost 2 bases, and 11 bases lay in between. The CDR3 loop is CASSSGTLNTEAFF. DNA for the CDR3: TGTGCCAGCAGCTCGGGAACTCTAAACACTGAAGCTTTCTTT.